Below, 4 T cell receptor beta chains from the same sample are listed, as sequenced in a study of identical twins. TCRdb used MiXCR to reprocess the 5' RACE reads, holding one entry per CDR3 protein. The sample contains roughly 230,000 distinct CDR3 sequences, about 8.3% of which appear only once. These sequences were also reported in another study, on yellow fever vaccine responses in identical twins.

The specimen sequenced was CD8+ T cells sorted from blood. Receptors were obtained from a woman between 18 and 29 years old in good health.

The table lists this clonotype with a few counts. The rearrangement links TRBV11-2 to TRBJ2-5, with 7 nucleotides matching TRBD1. The J segment lost 4 bases and the V segment lost 3 bases, leaving 8 bases of the junction unmatched. Germline assignment: CDR1 SGHAT and CDR2 FQNNGV. This CDR3 has 15 residues. CDR3 coding DNA: TGTGCCAGCAGCTTGGGGACAGCCAATGGAGAGACCCAGTACTTC. Amino acids: CASSLGTANGETQYF.

This clonotype was counted ten times or more. The genes are TRBV29-1 and TRBJ2-7, with 7 positions matching TRBD1. Per the germline V gene, CDR1 is SQVTM and CDR2 is ANQGSEA. The CDR3 length is 13 residues. With V trimmed by 6 bases and J by 1 base, 6 bases remained unmatched. DNA of the CDR3: TGCAGCGTGGGACAGTCAATTTCCTACGAGCAGTACTTC. Protein sequence: CSVGQSISYEQYF.

This clonotype was recorded at least ten times. The chain uses TRBV7-2 and TRBJ2-1, with D perhaps matching TRBD2 (5 bases). V dropped 5 bases and J dropped 4 bases, with 12 bases sitting between them. The CDR3 has 14 residues. Germline V CDR1 and CDR2: SGHTA, FQGNSA. The CDR3 is CASSLFWEYNEQFF. In nucleotides, the CDR3 is TGTGCCAGCAGCCTCTTTTGGGAGTACAATGAGCAGTTCTTC.

This clonotype was detected ten times or more. The genes are TRBV6-6 and TRBJ1-1; D uncertain. The CDR3 runs 13 residues. With 2 bases removed from V and 6 bases from J, the gap between germline ends came to 10 bases. Germline V CDR1 and CDR2: MNHNY, SVGAGI (reference sequence). CDR3 loop: CASSYALAAEAFF. As DNA, the CDR3 is TGTGCCAGCAGTTACGCCTTGGCGGCTGAAGCTTTCTTT.